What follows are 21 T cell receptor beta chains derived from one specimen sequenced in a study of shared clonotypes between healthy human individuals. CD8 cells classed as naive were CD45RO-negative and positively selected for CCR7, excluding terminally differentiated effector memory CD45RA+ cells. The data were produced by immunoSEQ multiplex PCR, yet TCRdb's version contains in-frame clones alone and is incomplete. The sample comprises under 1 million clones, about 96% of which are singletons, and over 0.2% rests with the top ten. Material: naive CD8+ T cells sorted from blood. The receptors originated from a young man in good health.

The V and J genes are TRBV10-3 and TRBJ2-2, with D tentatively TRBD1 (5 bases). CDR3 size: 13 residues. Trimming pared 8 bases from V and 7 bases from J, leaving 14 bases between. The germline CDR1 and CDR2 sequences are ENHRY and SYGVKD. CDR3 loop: CAILRPRDGELFF. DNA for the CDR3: TGTGCCATCCTACGCCCCAGGGACGGGGAGCTGTTTTTT.

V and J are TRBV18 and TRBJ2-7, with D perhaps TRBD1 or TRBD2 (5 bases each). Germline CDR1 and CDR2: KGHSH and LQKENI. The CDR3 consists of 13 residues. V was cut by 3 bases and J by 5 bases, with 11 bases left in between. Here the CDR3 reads CASSPWGTNEQYF. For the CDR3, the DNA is TGTGCCAGCTCACCTTGGGGGACCAACGAGCAGTACTTC.

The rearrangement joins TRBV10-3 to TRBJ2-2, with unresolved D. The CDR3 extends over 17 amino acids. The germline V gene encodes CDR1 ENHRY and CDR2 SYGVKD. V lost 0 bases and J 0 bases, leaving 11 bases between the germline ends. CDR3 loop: CAISESAQAPNTGELFF. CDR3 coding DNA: TGTGCCATCAGTGAGTCAGCGCAGGCTCCGAACACCGGGGAGCTGTTTTTT.

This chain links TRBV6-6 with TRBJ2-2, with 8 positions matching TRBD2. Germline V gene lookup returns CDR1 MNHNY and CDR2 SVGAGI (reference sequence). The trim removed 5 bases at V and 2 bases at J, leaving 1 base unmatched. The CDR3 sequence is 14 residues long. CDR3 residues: CASSAGGNTGELFF. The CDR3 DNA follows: TGTGCCAGCAGTGCGGGAGGAAACACCGGGGAGCTGTTTTTT.

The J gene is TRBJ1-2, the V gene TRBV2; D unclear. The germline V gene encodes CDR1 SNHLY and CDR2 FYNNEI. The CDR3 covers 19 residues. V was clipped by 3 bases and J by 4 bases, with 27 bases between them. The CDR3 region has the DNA TGTGCCAGCAGTGACGCCCCCCGAACAAGTCAAATCCCCCTCTATGGCTACACCTTC. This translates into CASSDAPRTSQIPLYGYTF.

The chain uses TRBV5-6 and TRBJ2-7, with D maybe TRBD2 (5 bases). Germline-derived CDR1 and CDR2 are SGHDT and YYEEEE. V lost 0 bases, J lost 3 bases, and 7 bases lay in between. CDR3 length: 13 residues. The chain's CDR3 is CASSLGGVYEQYF. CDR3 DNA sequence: TGTGCCAGCAGCTTGGGGGGAGTCTACGAGCAGTACTTC. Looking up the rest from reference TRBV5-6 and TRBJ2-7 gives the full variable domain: DAGVTQSPTHLIKTRGQQVTLRCSPKSGHDTVSWYQQALGQGPQFIFQYYEEEERQRGNFPDRFSGHQFPNYSSELNVNALLLGDSALYLCASSLGGVYEQYFGPGTRLTVT.

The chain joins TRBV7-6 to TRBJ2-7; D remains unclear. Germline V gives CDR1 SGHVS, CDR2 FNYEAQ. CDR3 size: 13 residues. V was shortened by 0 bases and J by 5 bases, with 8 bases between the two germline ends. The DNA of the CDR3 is TGTGCCAGCAGCTTAGCAGGCGGCAACGAGCAGTACTTC. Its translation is CASSLAGGNEQYF.

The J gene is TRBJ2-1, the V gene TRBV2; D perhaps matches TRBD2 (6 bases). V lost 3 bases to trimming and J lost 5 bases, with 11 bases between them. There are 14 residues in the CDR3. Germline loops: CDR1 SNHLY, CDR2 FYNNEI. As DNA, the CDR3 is TGTGCCAGCAGTGAGAATAGCGGACACAATGAGCAGTTCTTC. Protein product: CASSENSGHNEQFF.

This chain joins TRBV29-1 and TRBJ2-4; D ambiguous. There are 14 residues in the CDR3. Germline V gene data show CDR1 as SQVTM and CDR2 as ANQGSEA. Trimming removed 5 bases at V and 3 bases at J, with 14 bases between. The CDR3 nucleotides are TGCAGCGTTCTTCTGAACAGAATCAAAAACATTCAGTACTTC. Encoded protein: CSVLLNRIKNIQYF.

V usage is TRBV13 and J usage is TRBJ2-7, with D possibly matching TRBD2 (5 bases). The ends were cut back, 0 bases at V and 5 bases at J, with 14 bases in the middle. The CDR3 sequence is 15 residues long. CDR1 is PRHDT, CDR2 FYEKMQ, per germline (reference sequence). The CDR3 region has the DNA TGTGCCAGCAGCTTAGGTGTTAGCGCTCAACACGAGCAGTACTTC. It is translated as CASSLGVSAQHEQYF.

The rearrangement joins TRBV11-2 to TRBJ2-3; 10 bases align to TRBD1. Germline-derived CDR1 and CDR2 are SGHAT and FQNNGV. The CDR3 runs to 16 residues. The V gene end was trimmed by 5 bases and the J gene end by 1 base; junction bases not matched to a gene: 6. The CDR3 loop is CASSARTGGGTDTQYF. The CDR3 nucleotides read TGTGCCAGCAGCGCCCGGACAGGGGGAGGCACAGATACGCAGTATTTT.

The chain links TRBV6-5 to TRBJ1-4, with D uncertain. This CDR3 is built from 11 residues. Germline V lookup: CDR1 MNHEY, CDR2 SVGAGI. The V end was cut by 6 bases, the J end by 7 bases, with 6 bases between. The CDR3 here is CASRVAEKLFF. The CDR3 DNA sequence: TGTGCCAGCAGGGTCGCTGAAAAACTGTTTTTT.

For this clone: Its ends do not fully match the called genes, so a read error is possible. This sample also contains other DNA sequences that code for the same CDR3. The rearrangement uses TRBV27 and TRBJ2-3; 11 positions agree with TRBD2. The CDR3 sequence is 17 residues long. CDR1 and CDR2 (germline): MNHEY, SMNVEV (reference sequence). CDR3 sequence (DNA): TGTGCCAGCAGTCTTCAGGGACTAGCGGAAAGCACAGATACGCAATATTTT. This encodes CASSLQGLAESTDTQYF.

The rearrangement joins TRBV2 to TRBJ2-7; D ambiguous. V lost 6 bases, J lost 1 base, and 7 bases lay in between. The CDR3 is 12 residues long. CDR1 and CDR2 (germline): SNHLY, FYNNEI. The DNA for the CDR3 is TGTGCCAGCAGAACAGTGTCCTACGAGCAGTACTTC. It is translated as CASRTVSYEQYF.

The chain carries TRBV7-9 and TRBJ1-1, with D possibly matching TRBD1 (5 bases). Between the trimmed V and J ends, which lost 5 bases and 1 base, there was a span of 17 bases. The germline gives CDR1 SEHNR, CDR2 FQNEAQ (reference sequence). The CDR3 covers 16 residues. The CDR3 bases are TGTGCCAGCAGCCCTACCGCCGCTGGGGGGAACACTGAAGCTTTCTTT. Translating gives CASSPTAAGGNTEAFF.

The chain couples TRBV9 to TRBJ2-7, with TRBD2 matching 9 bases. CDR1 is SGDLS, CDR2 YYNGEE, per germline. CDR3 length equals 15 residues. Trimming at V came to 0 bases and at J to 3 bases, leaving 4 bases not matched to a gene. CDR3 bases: TGTGCCAGCAGCGTAGAGCCTAGCGGGGACTACGAGCAGTACTTC. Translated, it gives CASSVEPSGDYEQYF.

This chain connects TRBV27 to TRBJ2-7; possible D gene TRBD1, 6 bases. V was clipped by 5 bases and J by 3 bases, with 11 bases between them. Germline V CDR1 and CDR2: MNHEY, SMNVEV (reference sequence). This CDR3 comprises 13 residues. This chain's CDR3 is CASSTQGNYEQYF. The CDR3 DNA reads TGTGCCAGCAGTACCCAGGGGAACTACGAGCAGTACTTC.

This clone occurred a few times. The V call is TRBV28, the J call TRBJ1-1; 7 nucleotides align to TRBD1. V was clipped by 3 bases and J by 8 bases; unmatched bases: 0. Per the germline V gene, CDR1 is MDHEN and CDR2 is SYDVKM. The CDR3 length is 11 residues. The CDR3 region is CASSLDREAFF. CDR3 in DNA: TGTGCCAGCAGTTTGGACAGGGAAGCTTTCTTT.

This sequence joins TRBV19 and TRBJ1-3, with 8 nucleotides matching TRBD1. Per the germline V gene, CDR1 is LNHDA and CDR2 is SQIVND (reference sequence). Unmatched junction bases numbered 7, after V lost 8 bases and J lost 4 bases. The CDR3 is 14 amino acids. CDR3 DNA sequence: TGTGCCAGTCTTGACAGGGGAATCGGAAACACCATATATTTT. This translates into CASLDRGIGNTIYF.

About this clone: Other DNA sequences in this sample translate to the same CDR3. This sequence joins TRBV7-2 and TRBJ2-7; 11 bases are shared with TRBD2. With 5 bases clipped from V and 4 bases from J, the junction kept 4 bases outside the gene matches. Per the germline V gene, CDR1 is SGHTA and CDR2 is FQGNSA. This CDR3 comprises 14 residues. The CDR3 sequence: CASSPRTSGYEQYF. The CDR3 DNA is TGTGCCAGCAGCCCCAGGACTAGCGGGTACGAGCAGTACTTC.

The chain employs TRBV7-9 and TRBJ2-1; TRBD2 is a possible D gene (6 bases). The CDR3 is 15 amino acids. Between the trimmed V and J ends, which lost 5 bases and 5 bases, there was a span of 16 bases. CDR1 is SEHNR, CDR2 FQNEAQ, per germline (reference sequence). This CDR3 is CASSPPTGENNEQFF. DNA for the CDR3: TGTGCCAGCAGCCCCCCAACGGGAGAGAACAATGAGCAGTTCTTC.